This T cell receptor (beta chain) came from a study of cytomegalovirus exposure and HLA in healthy donors. A note on this clone: Its antigen remains unidentified.

Germline V gene sequence: CDR1 SNHLY, CDR2 FYNNEI. The CDR3 consists of 14 residues. V trimming: 9 bases; J trimming: 6 bases; junction bases outside the gene matches: 6. PCR was performed using 60 Vbeta and 13 Jbeta primers. Here immunoSEQ multiplex PCR was the method, and the copy in TCRdb shows in-frame clones only, minus some. The table has 100,000 to 150,000 clones, roughly 80% seen once. Points from the study as a whole: Apparent HLA restriction characterized most CMV-associated TCR beta chains in a later analysis. Some segments of the V type, notably TRBV6-2 and TRBV6-3, were excluded as indistinguishable. As confirmed in vitro, a few CMV-associated chains were specific for CMV antigens.

This chain connects TRBV2 to TRBJ2-1, with 12 bases identical to TRBD2. The clonotype comes from a man between 18 and 35 years old in good health and CMV-seropositive. Sequenced: PBMCs. The CDR3 nucleotides are TGTGCCAGTCCTAGCGGGGGGGCACCCAATGAGCAGTTCTTC. This codes for CASPSGGAPNEQFF.